The 16 T cell receptor beta chains presented below share a single source sample, sequenced in a study of CD8 T cells in Susac syndrome. RNA was extracted with the RNeasy kit, and a quantity of roughly 0.5 to 1 ug was reverse transcribed using random hexamers. TCRdb ran MiXCR on the immunoSEQ multiplex PCR reads and lists one entry per CDR3 protein. This table holds 250,000 to 300,000 distinct CDR3 sequences, approximately 85% found once. The sample comprised CD8+ T cells from PBMCs. All receptors come from a human donor with multiple sclerosis.

The CDR3 DNA reads TGTGCCAGCACCCAATGGGGGGAGTATGACAATGAGCAGTTCTTC. Translation gives CASTQWGEYDNEQFF. This rearrangement joins TRBV9 to TRBJ2-1; a possible D gene is TRBD2 (6 bases). Germline assignment: CDR1 SGDLS and CDR2 YYNGEE. V lost 6 bases, J lost 5 bases, and 18 bases lay in between. CDR3 length: 15 amino acids.

The rearrangement uses TRBV7-9 and TRBJ2-1; D unclear. CDR1 is SEHNR and CDR2 is FQNEAQ in the germline V gene (reference sequence). The CDR3 extends over 14 amino acids. V lost 5 bases, J lost 2 bases, and 10 bases lay in between. CDR3 loop: CASSLQLTYNEQFF. DNA for the CDR3: TGTGCCAGCAGCCTACAGCTAACCTACAATGAGCAGTTCTTC.

The gene calls are TRBV23-1 and TRBJ1-5; D call uncertain. TRBV23-1 has ORF status, its function being uncertain. The germline V and J ends were trimmed by 0 bases and 14 bases, with 11 bases remaining between them. The CDR3 length is 12 residues. The CDR3 DNA is TGCGCCAGCAGTCAATCGAACGTAAGAAAGCATTTT. The encoded protein is CASSQSNVRKHF.

The chain employs TRBV27 and TRBJ1-4, with 7 positions matching TRBD1. The CDR3 spans 15 residues. Germline V lookup: CDR1 MNHEY, CDR2 SMNVEV (reference sequence). V trimming: 4 bases; J trimming: 7 bases; junction bases outside the gene matches: 9. CDR3 DNA: TGTGCCAGCAGTTCGAACAGGGGACTAGGTGAAAAACTGTTTTTT. This gives the protein CASSSNRGLGEKLFF.

The chain carries TRBV28 and TRBJ2-1; no firm D call. The germline CDR1 and CDR2 sequences are MDHEN and SYDVKM. V lost 4 bases, J lost 2 bases, and 15 bases lay in between. CDR3 length equals 16 residues. In nucleotides, the CDR3 is TGTGCCAGCAGTTCCCCTGACCGACAAGCCTACAATGAGCAGTTCTTC. Translation: CASSSPDRQAYNEQFF.

The V gene is TRBV28, the J gene TRBJ2-1; possibly TRBD2 for D (5 bases). Germline assignment: CDR1 MDHEN and CDR2 SYDVKM. The ends were cut back, 8 bases at V and 1 base at J, with 12 bases in the middle. This CDR3 contains 14 residues. This CDR3 is CASRRGLSYNEQFF. As DNA, the CDR3 is TGTGCCAGCCGTAGAGGGCTGTCCTACAATGAGCAGTTCTTC. Together with reference TRBV28 and TRBJ2-1, the CDR3 gives the full variable domain: DVKVTQSSRYLVKRTGEKVFLECVQDMDHENMFWYRQDPGLGLRLIYFSYDVKMKEKGDIPEGYSVSREKKERFSLILESASTNQTSMYLCASRRGLSYNEQFFGPGTRLTVL.

J is TRBJ2-1 and V is TRBV25-1, with 8 bases lining up with TRBD2. Germline V gene lookup returns CDR1 MGHDK and CDR2 SYGVNS. Trimming removed 3 bases from V and 8 bases from J; junction bases left unmatched: 9. The CDR3 spans 15 residues. CDR3 nucleotides: TGTGCCAGCAGTGACATAGCGGGACACGCCCATGAGCAGTTCTTC. The encoded protein is CASSDIAGHAHEQFF.

The J gene is TRBJ2-1, the V gene TRBV5-1; D is perhaps TRBD2 (6 bases). Germline V gives CDR1 SGHRS, CDR2 YFSETQ. The CDR3 contains 14 residues. Trimming removed 1 base at V and 5 bases at J, with 10 bases between. The CDR3 is CASSLPSEDNEQFF. The CDR3 region has the DNA TGCGCCAGCAGCTTGCCTAGCGAGGACAATGAGCAGTTCTTC.

This chain connects TRBV29-1 to TRBJ2-1; D remains ambiguous. V was pared by 7 bases and J by 0 bases, with 7 bases between. The CDR3 extends over 12 amino acids. Germline loops: CDR1 SQVTM, CDR2 ANQGSEA. The CDR3 sequence is CSAEGSYNEQFF. The CDR3 nucleotides read TGCAGCGCCGAAGGCTCCTACAATGAGCAGTTCTTC.

The chain couples TRBV19 to TRBJ2-7, with 8 bases that match TRBD2. The ends lost 6 bases at V and 7 bases at J; junction bases unmatched: 17. Germline V gene sequence: CDR1 LNHDA, CDR2 SQIVND (reference sequence). The CDR3 runs to 16 residues. CDR3 coding DNA: TGTGCCAGTAGCACTTATAGCGGGGAGCCGTCGGGGGAGCAGTACTTC. Amino acids: CASSTYSGEPSGEQYF. Full variable domain (missing parts from reference TRBV19 and TRBJ2-7): DGGITQSPKYLFRKEGQNVTLSCEQNLNHDAMYWYRQDPGQGLRLIYYSQIVNDFQKGDIAEGYSVSREKKESFPLTVTSAQKNPTAFYLCASSTYSGEPSGEQYFGPGTRLTVT.

The rearrangement uses TRBV5-8 and TRBJ2-1; tentative D call: TRBD2 (5 bases). V dropped 1 base and J dropped 4 bases, with 18 bases sitting between them. Germline loops: CDR1 SGHTS, CDR2 YDEGEE. This CDR3 spans 17 amino acids. The CDR3: CASSLISGIVGYNEQFF. CDR3 DNA sequence: TGTGCCAGCAGCTTGATATCCGGGATTGTTGGGTACAATGAGCAGTTCTTC.

The chain links TRBV15 to TRBJ2-1; TRBD1 matches at 7 bases. V trimming: 3 bases; J trimming: 7 bases; junction bases outside the gene matches: 9. The CDR3 covers 15 residues. Per germline, CDR1 LNHNV and CDR2 YYDKDF (reference sequence). CDR3 loop: CATSRDRTLANEQFF. The CDR3 nucleotides read TGTGCCACCAGCAGGGACAGGACGTTAGCGAATGAGCAGTTCTTC. The whole variable domain, remainder taken from reference TRBV15 and TRBJ2-1, is DAMVIQNPRYQVTQFGKPVTLSCSQTLNHNVMYWYQQKSSQAPKLLFHYYDKDFNNEADTPDNFQSRRPNTSFCFLDIRSPGLGDTAMYLCATSRDRTLANEQFFGPGTRLTVL.

V usage is TRBV4-3 and J usage is TRBJ2-1; the match to TRBD1 covers 8 bases. In germline, CDR1 is LGHNA, CDR2 YSLEER. J lost 4 bases, V lost 0 bases, and 17 bases had no gene match. This CDR3 has 20 residues. CDR3 in DNA: TGCGCCAGCAGCCAAGATCTTAGGGCAGGGGGCAGACCCCTTTACAATGAGCAGTTCTTC. Translation: CASSQDLRAGGRPLYNEQFF.

This chain joins TRBV9 and TRBJ2-2, with 7 bases aligning to TRBD1. CDR3 size: 15 residues. The junction had 3 bases not matched to a gene; V was cut back by 0 bases and J by 4 bases. Per germline, CDR1 SGDLS and CDR2 YYNGEE. The CDR3 region is CASSVGHRGTGELFF. The CDR3 nucleotides read TGTGCCAGCAGCGTAGGGCACAGGGGCACCGGGGAGCTGTTTTTT.

The chain combines TRBV15 with TRBJ1-3; the D is unclear. CDR3 size: 15 residues. The ends were cut back, 3 bases at V and 2 bases at J, with 11 bases in the middle. Germline assignment: CDR1 LNHNV and CDR2 YYDKDF (reference sequence). The CDR3 sequence is CATSRTESAGNTIYF. CDR3 nucleotides: TGTGCCACCAGCAGGACGGAGAGCGCTGGAAACACCATATATTTT.

The chain joins TRBV6-2 or TRBV6-3 to TRBJ1-1; D perhaps matches TRBD1 (5 bases). The V and J ends lost 4 bases and 6 bases respectively, with 9 bases between them. CDR3 length: 12 amino acids. Germline V gene sequence: CDR1 MNHEY, CDR2 SVGEGT. The CDR3 DNA is TGTGCCAGCAGTTGGAAGGGGTCTGAAGCTTTCTTT. As protein: CASSWKGSEAFF.